Following are 8 T cell receptor beta chains from one sample sequenced in a study of T cell responses to AZD1222 COVID-19 vaccine. Libraries were prepared by immunoSEQ multiplex PCR; TCRdb keeps only in-frame clonotypes and omits some of them. The sample carries about 130,000 clones, 75% to 95% recorded once. Sequencing used peripheral blood, obtained on day 0 of AZD1222 vaccination. Receptors originate from an adult in good health.

The chain employs TRBV6-1 and TRBJ1-2, with D unresolved. V lost 0 bases to trimming and J lost 5 bases, with 16 bases between them. Germline CDR1 reads MNHNS; CDR2 reads SASEGT. This CDR3 has 16 amino acids. CDR3 nucleotides: TGTGCCAGCAGTGAAGCGTCCACACCTACTGGGTATGGCTACACCTTC. It specifies CASSEASTPTGYGYTF.

This chain connects TRBV7-2 to TRBJ1-2; a weak D match, TRBD1 (6 bases). The ends were cut back, 5 bases at V and 7 bases at J, with 14 bases in the middle. The CDR3 totals 13 residues. Germline-derived CDR1 and CDR2 are SGHTA and FQGNSA. CDR3 nucleotides: TGTGCCAGCAGCCCGCAACAGGGTGCTGGCTACACCTTC. It yields the protein CASSPQQGAGYTF.

V is TRBV9 and J is TRBJ1-5; no clear D gene. V lost 3 bases and J lost 9, with 13 bases in between. Germline loops: CDR1 SGDLS, CDR2 YYNGEE. The CDR3 contains 13 residues. The CDR3 reads CASSADGAGPQHF. CDR3 bases: TGTGCCAGCAGCGCAGACGGCGCCGGGCCCCAGCATTTT.

The CDR3 sequence: CASSYTGQGSDTQYF. The CDR3 DNA sequence: TGTGCCAGCAGCTACACTGGACAGGGGTCAGATACGCAGTATTTT. The chain combines TRBV5-6 with TRBJ2-3, with 9 bases identical to TRBD1. J was trimmed by 4 bases and V by 3 bases; bases with no gene match: 6. The germline CDR1 and CDR2 sequences are SGHDT and YYEEEE. CDR3 length: 15 residues.

The CDR3: CASSLSGSSYEQYF. The CDR3 region has the DNA TGCGCCAGCAGCTTGAGCGGGAGCTCCTACGAGCAGTACTTC. This chain links TRBV5-1 with TRBJ2-7; 8 bases are shared with TRBD2. CDR1 is SGHRS and CDR2 is YFSETQ in the germline V gene. CDR3 length: 14 residues. The trim removed 1 base at V and 0 bases at J, leaving 0 bases unmatched.

The gene calls are TRBV5-1 and TRBJ1-6; tentative D call: TRBD1 (5 bases). The V gene's germline CDR1 is SGHRS and CDR2 YFSETQ. Trimming cost V 0 bases and J 0 bases, with 10 bases left between them. The CDR3 contains 17 residues. CDR3 residues: CASSLEDKSSYNSPLHF. In DNA form, the CDR3 reads TGCGCCAGCAGCTTGGAGGACAAGAGCTCCTATAATTCACCCCTCCACTTT.

V gene TRBV5-1 combines with J gene TRBJ2-2; D remains ambiguous. CDR3 length equals 15 residues. The germline gives CDR1 SGHRS, CDR2 YFSETQ. The V and J ends lost 0 bases and 3 bases respectively, with 9 bases between them. CDR3 sequence (DNA): TGCGCCAGCAGCTTGGCGCGGCCGGACACCGGGGAGCTGTTTTTT. Translation gives CASSLARPDTGELFF.

The chain couples TRBV7-3 to TRBJ1-1; 7 bases agree with TRBD1. This CDR3 contains 16 residues. Losses at the gene ends were 2 bases for V and 4 bases for J; bases not matched to a gene: 10. Germline V gives CDR1 SGHTA, CDR2 FQGTGA. The CDR3 loop reads CASSLLGPQGITEAFF. Here the CDR3 DNA reads TGTGCCAGCAGCTTATTAGGGCCACAGGGGATCACTGAAGCTTTCTTT.